This TCR beta chain originates from a study of T-cell memory formation after mild COVID-19. This CDR3 has 14 residues. V was trimmed by 3 bases and J by 7 bases, leaving 15 bases between them. CDR1 and CDR2 from the germline V gene are MGHRA and YSYEKL. MiXCR was run by TCRdb on the 5' RACE reads, yielding one entry per CDR3 protein. The sample records 100,000 to 140,000 distinct CDR3 sequences, about an eighth being singletons. V gene TRBV4-1 combines with J gene TRBJ1-2; TRBD1 is a possible D gene (5 bases). Sequenced sample: PBMCs or a T cell subset sorted from them (not recorded which). This receptor was taken from a man between 18 and 35 years old who had mild COVID-19 (a few samples of this study predate the infection). Cell type and time point are not known. The CDR3 bases are TGCGCCAGCAGCCACATAAGTCCGGGGCCTGGCTACACCTTC. It specifies CASSHISPGPGYTF.